The entry below describes one TCR beta chain. No antigen is known for it. No base-level quality is on record; no much larger clone is a single base apart. Whole blood was collected in K2EDTA tubes by collaborating institutions according to the institutions' own protocols. For TCRbeta analysis, collaborators shipped samples in one of three forms: frozen whole blood, isolated PBMCs, or DNA extracted from either of those sample types. The data belong to a study of blood T cell repertoires in COVID-19 (TCRdb year 2020). With respect to the entire study: Samples covering the acute and convalescent phases of COVID-19 were provided by collaborators in the United States, Italy and Spain. A freely available public database, intended as a resource for researchers studying the immune response to SARS-CoV-2, is where the repertoires were released. Sample metadata almost always included a de-identified subject ID, COVID-19 status, age in years and sex. Where available, HLA class I and class II types were taken from metadata supplied by the sample provider and were not determined by assay-based typing. The samples were drawn from two sources: the first 160 participants of the ongoing ImmuneRACE study, and approximately 1,300 subjects contributed by 6 global collaborators. Subjects who had been exposed to COVID-19, were actively infected with it, or had recovered from it provided the deeply sampled blood TCRbeta repertoires that made up the dataset. The material from the prospective study consisted of cDNA or gDNA derived from T cells, B-cell-depleted T cells, or PBMCs.

TCRbeta CDR3 regions were amplified from genomic DNA using the immunoSEQ Assay, a bias-controlled multiplex PCR. The paper's data handling went like this. Nucleated cell counts per sample were estimated from amplification of reference gene primers within the assay. Sequence reads were collapsed and filtered to measure the absolute abundance of every unique TCRbeta CDR3 rearrangement. Productive Simpson clonality was computed per sample as the square root of Simpson's diversity index over productive rearrangements. TCRdb took over this immuneACCESS table, retaining in-frame rearrangements with V and J assigned. Such tables are incomplete; in checked studies, under half of the missing clones stem from an unresolved V gene, and the remainder is unexplained. D and trimming come from the DNA, and the V and J calls and clone size come from that table. A total of fewer than 130,000 clones appear in this sample, 69% of them only once. Around 6.3% of the sample rests with the top ten.

The germline V gene specifies SGDLS as CDR1 and YYNGEE as CDR2. The CDR3 spans 14 residues, from the cysteine through the phenylalanine. The DNA shown is the 42-base CDR3, in frame from base 1. V and J lose 5 bases and 4 bases, and a span of 15 bases separates them. Overall results and qualifications from the work: The quantity of clinical and demographic metadata differed by source and by participant and was supplied without curation.

Sequencing used peripheral blood. The chain is assembled from TRBV9 and TRBJ1-1, with a weak D call of TRBD1 (6 bases match). The receptor was derived from a man older than 75 with acute or convalescent COVID-19. Here the CDR3 is given as CASSLTGISTEAFF. The nucleotide sequence is TGTGCCAGCAGTCTTACAGGGATCAGCACTGAAGCTTTCTTT.